The 29 T cell receptor beta chains below all came from one sample that was sequenced in a study of regulatory T cells in long-lasting Graves disease. The time point is: persistent/refractory GD, antithyroid drugs over 5 years with positive TRAb. PBMC-derived RNA was used for the TCR library. Arm-PCR of CDR3 regions and iRepertoire HTBI primers were the basis on which TCR beta libraries were built. TCRdb independently ran MiXCR on the multiplex PCR reads; one entry per CDR3 protein. This table holds 650,000 to 700,000 distinct CDR3 sequences, about 32% found once. Here the sequenced sample was peripheral blood mononuclear cells (PBMCs), taken when the disease was refractory, from a patient treated with antithyroid drugs. These receptors were obtained from a female donor with Graves disease.

This clonotype was seen only once. The chain combines TRBV19 with TRBJ1-2, with D possibly matching TRBD1 (6 bases). The CDR3 contains 13 residues. Germline V gene sequence: CDR1 LNHDA, CDR2 SQIVND (reference sequence). V shed 11 bases and J shed 6 bases, with 19 bases lying between them. CDR3 DNA: TGTGCCTGCTCTAAAGGGGGGCCAGATGGCTACACCTTC. It translates to CACSKGGPDGYTF.

This clonotype was counted only a few times. V usage is TRBV6-1 and J usage is TRBJ1-5, with no clear D. CDR3 length equals 13 residues. Germline CDR1 is MNHNS and CDR2 is SASEGT. V was cut by 7 bases and J by 4 bases, with 11 bases left in between. The CDR3: CASKERGNQPQHF. The CDR3 nucleotides are TGTGCCAGCAAAGAGAGAGGAAATCAGCCCCAGCATTTT.

The V gene is TRBV6-1, the J gene TRBJ1-1; D remains ambiguous. The germline V and J ends were trimmed by 0 bases and 2 bases, with 13 bases remaining between them. Looked up from germline, CDR1 is MNHNS and CDR2 is SASEGT. This CDR3 is 16 amino acids long. DNA for the CDR3: TGTGCCAGCAGTGAAGCCTTCATCCGAGCTAACACTGAAGCTTTCTTT. Its protein is CASSEAFIRANTEAFF.

This clonotype showed up many times. V gene TRBV6-1 combines with J gene TRBJ2-2, with a possible D match to TRBD2 (6 bases). Germline CDR1 is MNHNS and CDR2 is SASEGT. This CDR3 region has 14 residues. The CDR3 nucleotides are TGTGCAGCAACCGGGAGCGAGGTCACCGGGGAGCTGTTTTTT. Its protein product is CAATGSEVTGELFF.

CDR3 in amino acids: CASSLVLVGLMNTEAFF. CDR3 DNA sequence: TGTGCCAGCAGCTTAGTTTTGGTTGGGCTTATGAACACTGAAGCTTTCTTT. V usage is TRBV7-2 and J usage is TRBJ1-1; D gene uncertain. Trimming stripped 1 base from V and 0 bases from J, with 15 bases between. The CDR3 consists of 17 residues. Per the germline V gene, CDR1 is SGHTA and CDR2 is FQGNSA.

J is TRBJ1-4 and V is TRBV7-2, with TRBD1 as a possible D gene (5 bases). The J call may be mistaken, given a closer DNA end match to TRBJ1-6. The CDR3 is 18 residues long. The V gene's germline CDR1 is SGHTA and CDR2 FQGNSA. In DNA, the CDR3 is TGTGCCAGCAGCCAACCTCCCGGGACGGTCTCCTATAATTCACCCCTCCACTTT. Amino acid sequence: CASSQPPGTVSYNSPLHF.

This clonotype occurred many times. This sequence joins TRBV3-1 and TRBJ1-1; D is undetermined. Looked up from germline, CDR1 is LGHDT and CDR2 is YNNKEL (reference sequence). The CDR3 extends over 13 amino acids. Trimming left V 6 bases short and J 4 bases short, with 12 bases between. CDR3 region: CASSSVRGTEAFF. As DNA, the CDR3 is TGTGCCAGCAGTTCCGTTAGAGGCACTGAAGCTTTCTTT.

This chain joins TRBV19 and TRBJ1-5, with D unresolved. The V and J ends lost 9 bases and 5 bases respectively, with 17 bases between them. CDR3 length: 14 residues. Germline loops: CDR1 LNHDA, CDR2 SQIVND (reference sequence). CDR3 sequence: CASKLGVRDQPQHF. DNA for the CDR3: TGTGCCAGCAAACTCGGGGTTCGGGATCAGCCCCAGCATTTT.

This sequence joins TRBV11-2 and TRBJ1-2, with 7 bases fitting TRBD1. The trim removed 4 bases at V and 7 bases at J, leaving 12 bases unmatched. The length of the CDR3 is 15 residues. Germline CDR1 is SGHAT and CDR2 is FQNNGV. The CDR3 region is CASSSNRGSRVGYTF. The DNA of the CDR3 is TGTGCCAGCAGCTCCAACAGGGGAAGTAGAGTTGGCTACACCTTC.

This chain connects TRBV6-1 to TRBJ1-5, with 7 bases aligning to TRBD1. The length of the CDR3 is 13 residues. V lost 8 bases and J lost 7; bases outside the gene matches: 8. Germline assignment: CDR1 MNHNS and CDR2 SASEGT. CDR3 in amino acids: CASGRQGGQPQHF. The CDR3 nucleotides read TGTGCCAGCGGGCGACAGGGTGGCCAGCCCCAGCATTTT.

The table lists this clonotype with many counts. The rearrangement joins TRBV28 to TRBJ2-4, with 9 bases matching TRBD1. V lost 5 bases to trimming and J lost 6 bases; unmatched junction nucleotides: 5. Germline V gene sequence: CDR1 MDHEN, CDR2 SYDVKM. CDR3 length equals 14 residues. The CDR3 sequence: CASSPRQGGNIQYF. In nucleotides, the CDR3 is TGTGCCAGCAGTCCCCGACAGGGGGGAAACATTCAGTACTTC.

V gene TRBV11-2 combines with J gene TRBJ1-1; D not resolved. The V and J ends lost 5 bases and 7 bases respectively, with 14 bases between them. This CDR3 is built from 13 residues. Germline CDR1 reads SGHAT; CDR2 reads FQNNGV. The CDR3 spells CASSVASGLEAFF. Here the CDR3 DNA reads TGTGCCAGCAGCGTAGCCTCAGGTCTTGAAGCTTTCTTT.

The chain employs TRBV6-1 and TRBJ1-5; TRBD1 is a possible D gene (5 bases). Per germline, CDR1 MNHNS and CDR2 SASEGT. There are 16 residues in the CDR3. Between the trimmed V and J ends, which lost 11 bases and 1 base, there was a span of 21 bases. The CDR3 nucleotides read TGTGCCCGGCTGCGGGGGTGGGATCGAAGCAATCAGCCCCAGCATTTT. Its translation is CARLRGWDRSNQPQHF.

In this sample, this clonotype turned up a few times. The chain recombines TRBV12-3 or TRBV12-4 with TRBJ1-2, with 7 positions matching TRBD1. The CDR3 sequence is 15 residues long. V dropped 6 bases and J dropped 2; count of bases not matched to a gene: 9. The CDR3 sequence: CASRRLDRVNYGYTF. DNA for the CDR3: TGTGCCAGCAGGCGCCTCGACAGGGTAAACTATGGCTACACCTTC.

This clonotype was found a few times. The chain joins TRBV9 to TRBJ2-5, with D tentatively TRBD2 (6 bases). V dropped 3 bases and J dropped 1 base, with 13 bases sitting between them. The CDR3 consists of 15 residues. The germline CDR1 and CDR2 sequences are SGDLS and YYNGEE. The CDR3 sequence: CASSADGTSQETQYF. CDR3 coding DNA: TGTGCCAGCAGCGCCGACGGGACTTCCCAAGAGACCCAGTACTTC.

In its sample, this clonotype was seen once. A much larger clone differs from this one at a single base, so this may be a read error. The chain carries TRBV3-1 and TRBJ2-7; 7 nucleotides match TRBD1. The CDR3 loop spans 13 amino acids. CDR1 LGHDT and CDR2 YNNKEL come from the germline V gene (reference sequence). The CDR3 bases are TGTGCCGGCAGCCAAGTACAGGGGAACGAGCAGTACTTC. It yields the protein CAGSQVQGNEQYF.

The table lists this clonotype with many counts. The chain recombines TRBV27 with TRBJ1-1; perhaps TRBD1 as D (5 bases). The germline V gene has CDR1 MNHEY and CDR2 SMNVEV (reference sequence). There are 14 residues in the CDR3. V lost 4 bases and J 3 bases, leaving 12 bases between the germline ends. CDR3 sequence: CASSYTGSDTEAFF. CDR3 nucleotide sequence: TGTGCCAGCAGTTATACAGGCTCGGACACTGAAGCTTTCTTT.

J is TRBJ1-2 and V is TRBV29-1; possible D gene TRBD1, 6 bases. This CDR3 is 16 amino acids long. In germline, CDR1 is SQVTM, CDR2 ANQGSEA. V lost 5 bases, J lost 8 bases, and 27 bases lay in between. The chain's CDR3 is CSVRLPYLQGLKGYTF. The CDR3, as DNA: TGCAGCGTTCGTCTCCCTTACTTACAGGGACTTAAGGGCTACACCTTC.

This clonotype has more than one count but fewer than ten. This chain joins TRBV6-1 and TRBJ2-1; D is unclear. The CDR3 has 18 amino acids. Germline V gives CDR1 MNHNS, CDR2 SASEGT. V was cut by 6 bases and J by 0 bases, with 21 bases left in between. The CDR3 DNA sequence: TGTGCCAGCAGCCCAACGGGTGGGGATCATAGCTCCTACAATGAGCAGTTCTTC. It specifies CASSPTGGDHSSYNEQFF.

This clonotype was seen many times. The chain couples TRBV2 to TRBJ2-7; 7 bases fit TRBD1. The CDR3 has 13 amino acids. Per the germline V gene, CDR1 is SNHLY and CDR2 is FYNNEI. After removal of 3 bases from V and 4 bases from J, the junction contained 3 bases not matched to a gene. The CDR3 DNA reads as TGTGCCAGCAGTGACGCACAGGGGTACGAGCAGTACTTC. Translation: CASSDAQGYEQYF.

This clonotype was counted at least ten times. This rearrangement joins TRBV27 to TRBJ1-2; 7 nucleotides agree with TRBD1. Trimming cost V 6 bases and J 3 bases; bases outside gene matches: 16. CDR3 length: 17 residues. Germline-derived CDR1 and CDR2 are MNHEY and SMNVEV (reference sequence). CDR3: CASRSTSGTAAYYGYTF. In nucleotides, the CDR3 is TGTGCCAGCAGATCGACTTCAGGGACAGCGGCATACTATGGCTACACCTTC.

In its sample, this clonotype was seen many times. This rearrangement joins TRBV3-1 to TRBJ1-2, with D maybe TRBD1 (6 bases). The CDR3 runs to 14 residues. From germline, CDR1 is LGHDT and CDR2 YNNKEL (reference sequence). V was clipped by 0 bases and J by 4 bases, with 9 bases between them. The CDR3: CASSQDLQGYGYTF. The CDR3 DNA reads TGTGCCAGCAGCCAAGATCTACAGGGCTATGGCTACACCTTC.

In its sample, this clonotype was seen many times. This chain links TRBV12-3 or TRBV12-4 with TRBJ1-1; no firm D call. With 6 bases removed from V and 1 base from J, the gap between germline ends came to 12 bases. This CDR3 has 14 amino acids. CDR3 DNA: TGTGCCAGCAGCCGCCTGGAGGGGAACACTGAAGCTTTCTTT. Its protein product is CASSRLEGNTEAFF.

The CDR3 DNA reads as TGTGCCAGCTCACCGCCTAATCCGACAGGGACCAACTATGGCTACACCTTC. This codes for CASSPPNPTGTNYGYTF. This chain joins TRBV18 and TRBJ1-2; the match to TRBD1 covers 7 bases. After removal of 3 bases from V and 2 bases from J, the junction contained 12 bases not matched to a gene. Germline V gives CDR1 KGHSH, CDR2 LQKENI. CDR3 length: 17 amino acids.

The genes are TRBV20-1 and TRBJ1-5; D may be TRBD1 (6 bases). CDR3 length: 14 amino acids. V dropped 2 bases and J dropped 7 bases, with 15 bases sitting between them. Germline V lookup: CDR1 DFQATT, CDR2 SNEGSKA (reference sequence). The CDR3 coding sequence is TGCAGTGCTAGACCTGGGAACGGGGGCCAGCCCCAGCATTTT. Residues: CSARPGNGGQPQHF.

This clonotype occurred many times. The chain is built from TRBV12-3 or TRBV12-4 and TRBJ2-5; D remains ambiguous. Trimming left V 6 bases short and J 1 base short, with 9 bases between. The CDR3 consists of 13 residues. The CDR3 DNA reads TGTGCCAGCAGCCGGAACTCCCAAGAGACCCAGTACTTC. It translates to CASSRNSQETQYF.

The chain combines TRBV20-1 with TRBJ1-5; 7 nucleotides line up with TRBD1. In germline, CDR1 is DFQATT, CDR2 SNEGSKA (reference sequence). The CDR3 covers 16 residues. After removal of 1 base from V and 5 bases from J, the junction contained 11 bases not matched to a gene. This chain's CDR3 is CSARGGDRWSDQPQHF. As DNA, the CDR3 is TGCAGTGCTAGAGGGGGGGACAGATGGAGCGATCAGCCCCAGCATTTT.

At least ten counts were recorded for this clonotype. The V gene is TRBV5-1, the J gene TRBJ1-1, with D unresolved. This CDR3 spans 15 amino acids. Germline V gene sequence: CDR1 SGHRS, CDR2 YFSETQ. The V end was cut by 0 bases, the J end by 0 bases, with 9 bases between. The CDR3 sequence: CASSLVGLMNTEAFF. The CDR3 nucleotides are TGCGCCAGCAGCTTGGTCGGGCTTATGAACACTGAAGCTTTCTTT.

The chain carries TRBV28 and TRBJ2-7; the match to TRBD1 covers 9 bases. Germline CDR1 MDHEN, CDR2 SYDVKM. The CDR3 length is 14 residues. V shed 8 bases, J shed 7 bases, and the junction held 12 bases outside the gene matches. CDR3 nucleotides: TGTGCCAGCGCACAGGGGGCGGTAATGCGGGAGCAGTACTTC. Protein: CASAQGAVMREQYF.